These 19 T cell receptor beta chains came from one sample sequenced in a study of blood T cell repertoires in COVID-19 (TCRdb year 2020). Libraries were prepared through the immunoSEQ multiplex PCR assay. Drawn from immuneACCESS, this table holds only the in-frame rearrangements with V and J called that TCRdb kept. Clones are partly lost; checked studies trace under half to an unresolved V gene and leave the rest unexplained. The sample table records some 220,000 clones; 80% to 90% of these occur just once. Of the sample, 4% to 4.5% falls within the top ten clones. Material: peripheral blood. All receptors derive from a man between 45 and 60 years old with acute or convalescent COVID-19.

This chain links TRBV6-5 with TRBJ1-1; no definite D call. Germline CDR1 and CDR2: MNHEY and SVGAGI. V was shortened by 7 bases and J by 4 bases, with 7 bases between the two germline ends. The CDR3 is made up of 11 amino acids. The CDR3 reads CASTPSTEAFF. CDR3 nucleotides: TGTGCCAGCACCCCCAGCACTGAAGCTTTCTTT.

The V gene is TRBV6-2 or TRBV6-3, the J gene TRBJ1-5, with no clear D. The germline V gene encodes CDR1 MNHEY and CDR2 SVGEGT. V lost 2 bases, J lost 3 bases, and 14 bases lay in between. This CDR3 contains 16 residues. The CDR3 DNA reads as TGTGCCAGCAGTTACAATAGTCCGAGACTCAATCAGCCCCAGCATTTT. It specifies CASSYNSPRLNQPQHF.

CDR3 sequence (DNA): TGCGCCAGCAGCCCTGGACTAGCCCCTACCGGGGAGCTGTTTTTT. This codes for CASSPGLAPTGELFF. The chain has TRBV5-1 and TRBJ2-2; TRBD2 agrees at 8 bases. Trimming took 4 bases from V and 5 from J; bases not matched to a gene: 7. The CDR3 is 15 residues long. Germline CDR1 and CDR2: SGHRS and YFSETQ.

CDR3 loop: CASSFLLRGGTSYNEQFF. CDR3 sequence (DNA): TGTGCCAGCAGCTTTCTATTGAGAGGGGGCACGTCCTACAATGAGCAGTTCTTC. The J gene is TRBJ2-1, the V gene TRBV7-6, with 7 bases lining up with TRBD1. Germline V CDR1 and CDR2: SGHVS, FNYEAQ. The CDR3 length is 18 residues. With 3 bases clipped from V and 1 base from J, the junction kept 12 bases outside the gene matches.

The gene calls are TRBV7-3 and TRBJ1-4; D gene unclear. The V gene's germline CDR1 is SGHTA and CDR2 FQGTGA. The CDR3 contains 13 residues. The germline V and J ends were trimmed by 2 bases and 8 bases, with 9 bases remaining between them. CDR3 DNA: TGTGCCAGCAGCTTAGGGCCCTCGGAAAAACTGTTTTTT. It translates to CASSLGPSEKLFF.

The CDR3 nucleotides are TGTGCCAGCAGCTTTCCCAGATCGCACATTCAGTACTTC. Translating gives CASSFPRSHIQYF. The V gene is TRBV5-4, the J gene TRBJ2-4; the D is unclear. This CDR3 is built from 13 residues. Germline V gene sequence: CDR1 SGHNT, CDR2 YYREEE (reference sequence). V lost 2 bases, J lost 8 bases, and 11 bases lay in between. The whole variable domain, remainder taken from reference TRBV5-4 and TRBJ2-4, is ETGVTQSPTHLIKTRGQQVTLRCSSQSGHNTVSWYQQALGQGPQFIFQYYREEENGRGNFPPRFSGLQFPNYSSELNVNALELDDSALYLCASSFPRSHIQYFGAGTRLSVL.

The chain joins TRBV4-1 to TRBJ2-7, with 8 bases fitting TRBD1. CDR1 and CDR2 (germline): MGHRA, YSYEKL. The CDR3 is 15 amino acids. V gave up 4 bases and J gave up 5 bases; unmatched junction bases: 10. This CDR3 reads CASSPRVQGADEQYF. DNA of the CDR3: TGCGCCAGCAGCCCCCGGGTTCAGGGGGCCGACGAGCAGTACTTC.

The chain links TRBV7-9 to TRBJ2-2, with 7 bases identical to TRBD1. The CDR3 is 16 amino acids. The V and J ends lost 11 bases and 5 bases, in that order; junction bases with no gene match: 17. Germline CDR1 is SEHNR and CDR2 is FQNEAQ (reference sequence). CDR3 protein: CAAASPGTVVTGELFF. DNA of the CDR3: TGTGCCGCAGCAAGTCCGGGGACAGTAGTAACCGGGGAGCTGTTTTTT. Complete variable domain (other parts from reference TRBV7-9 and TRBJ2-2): DTGVSQNPRHKITKRGQNVTFRCDPISEHNRLYWYRQTLGQGPEFLTYFQNEAQLEKSRLLSDRFSAERPKGSFSTLEIQRTEQGDSAMYLCAAASPGTVVTGELFFGEGSRLTVL.

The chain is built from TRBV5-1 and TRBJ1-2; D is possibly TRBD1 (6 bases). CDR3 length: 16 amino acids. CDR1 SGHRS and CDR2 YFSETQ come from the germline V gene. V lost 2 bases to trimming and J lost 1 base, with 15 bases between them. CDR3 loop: CASSLTDRTDNYGYTF. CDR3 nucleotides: TGCGCCAGCAGCTTAACCGACAGGACGGATAACTATGGCTACACCTTC.

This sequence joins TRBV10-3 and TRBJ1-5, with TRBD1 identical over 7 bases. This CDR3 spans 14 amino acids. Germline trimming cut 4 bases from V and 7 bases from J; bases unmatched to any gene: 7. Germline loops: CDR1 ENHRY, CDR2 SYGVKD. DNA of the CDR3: TGTGCCATCAGTGGGGACAGCGGGAGCCAGCCCCAGCATTTT. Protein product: CAISGDSGSQPQHF.

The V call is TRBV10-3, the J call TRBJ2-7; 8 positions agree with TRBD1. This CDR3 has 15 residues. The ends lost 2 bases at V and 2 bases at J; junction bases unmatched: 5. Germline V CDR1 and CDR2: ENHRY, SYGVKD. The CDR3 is CAISETTGDPYEQYF. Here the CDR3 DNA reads TGTGCCATCAGTGAGACGACAGGGGACCCCTACGAGCAGTACTTC.

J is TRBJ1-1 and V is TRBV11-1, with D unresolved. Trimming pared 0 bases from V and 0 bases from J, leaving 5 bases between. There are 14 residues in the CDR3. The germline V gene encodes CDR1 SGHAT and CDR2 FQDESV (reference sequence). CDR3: CASSLARLNTEAFF. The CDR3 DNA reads TGTGCCAGCAGCTTAGCCAGGCTGAACACTGAAGCTTTCTTT.

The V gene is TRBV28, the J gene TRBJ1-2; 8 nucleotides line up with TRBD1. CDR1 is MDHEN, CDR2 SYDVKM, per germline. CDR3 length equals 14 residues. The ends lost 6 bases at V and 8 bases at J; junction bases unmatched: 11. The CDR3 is CASSSRGQGFGYTF. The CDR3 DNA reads TGTGCCAGCAGCTCTAGAGGACAGGGATTCGGCTACACCTTC.

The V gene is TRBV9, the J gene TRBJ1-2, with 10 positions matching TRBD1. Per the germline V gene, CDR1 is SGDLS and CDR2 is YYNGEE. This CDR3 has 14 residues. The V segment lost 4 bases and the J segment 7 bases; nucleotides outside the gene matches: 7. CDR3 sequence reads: CASSPEGQGFGYTF. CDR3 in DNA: TGTGCCAGCAGCCCGGAGGGACAGGGGTTTGGCTACACCTTC.

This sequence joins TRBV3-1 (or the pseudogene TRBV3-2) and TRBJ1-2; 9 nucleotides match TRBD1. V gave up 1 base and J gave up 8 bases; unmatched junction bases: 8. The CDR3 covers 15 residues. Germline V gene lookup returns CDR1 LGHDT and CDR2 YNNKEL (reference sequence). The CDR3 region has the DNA TGTGCCAGCAGCCAAGCACACAGGGGGCATAGAGGCTACACCTTC. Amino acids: CASSQAHRGHRGYTF.

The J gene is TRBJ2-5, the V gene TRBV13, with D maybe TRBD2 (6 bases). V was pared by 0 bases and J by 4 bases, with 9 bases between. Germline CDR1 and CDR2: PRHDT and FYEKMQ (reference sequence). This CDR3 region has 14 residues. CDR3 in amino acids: CASSLGRGIETQYF. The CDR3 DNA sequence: TGTGCCAGCAGCTTAGGTCGGGGGATAGAGACCCAGTACTTC.

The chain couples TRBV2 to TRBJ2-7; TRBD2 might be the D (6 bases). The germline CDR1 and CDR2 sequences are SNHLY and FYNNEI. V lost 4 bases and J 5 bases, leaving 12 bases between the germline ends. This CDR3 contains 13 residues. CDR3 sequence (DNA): TGTGCCAGCAGTGCCCTAGCGATTAACGAGCAGTACTTC. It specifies CASSALAINEQYF.

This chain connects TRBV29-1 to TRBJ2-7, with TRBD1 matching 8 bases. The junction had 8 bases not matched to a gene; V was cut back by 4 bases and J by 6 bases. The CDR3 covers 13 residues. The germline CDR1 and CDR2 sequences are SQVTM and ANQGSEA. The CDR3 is CSVAGRGRSEQYF. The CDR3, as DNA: TGCAGCGTTGCAGGCAGGGGGCGATCCGAGCAGTACTTC.

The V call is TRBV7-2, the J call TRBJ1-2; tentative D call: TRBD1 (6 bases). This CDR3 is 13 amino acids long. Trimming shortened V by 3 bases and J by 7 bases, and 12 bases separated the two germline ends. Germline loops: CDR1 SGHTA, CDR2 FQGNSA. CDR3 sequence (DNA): TGTGCCAGCAGCTTCACTCAGGGGATTGGCTACACCTTC. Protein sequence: CASSFTQGIGYTF. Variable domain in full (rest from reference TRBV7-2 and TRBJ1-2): GAGVSQSPSNKVTEKGKDVELRCDPISGHTALYWYRQSLGQGLEFLIYFQGNSAPDKSGLPSDRFSAERTGGSVSTLTIQRTQQEDSAVYLCASSFTQGIGYTFGSGTRLTVV.